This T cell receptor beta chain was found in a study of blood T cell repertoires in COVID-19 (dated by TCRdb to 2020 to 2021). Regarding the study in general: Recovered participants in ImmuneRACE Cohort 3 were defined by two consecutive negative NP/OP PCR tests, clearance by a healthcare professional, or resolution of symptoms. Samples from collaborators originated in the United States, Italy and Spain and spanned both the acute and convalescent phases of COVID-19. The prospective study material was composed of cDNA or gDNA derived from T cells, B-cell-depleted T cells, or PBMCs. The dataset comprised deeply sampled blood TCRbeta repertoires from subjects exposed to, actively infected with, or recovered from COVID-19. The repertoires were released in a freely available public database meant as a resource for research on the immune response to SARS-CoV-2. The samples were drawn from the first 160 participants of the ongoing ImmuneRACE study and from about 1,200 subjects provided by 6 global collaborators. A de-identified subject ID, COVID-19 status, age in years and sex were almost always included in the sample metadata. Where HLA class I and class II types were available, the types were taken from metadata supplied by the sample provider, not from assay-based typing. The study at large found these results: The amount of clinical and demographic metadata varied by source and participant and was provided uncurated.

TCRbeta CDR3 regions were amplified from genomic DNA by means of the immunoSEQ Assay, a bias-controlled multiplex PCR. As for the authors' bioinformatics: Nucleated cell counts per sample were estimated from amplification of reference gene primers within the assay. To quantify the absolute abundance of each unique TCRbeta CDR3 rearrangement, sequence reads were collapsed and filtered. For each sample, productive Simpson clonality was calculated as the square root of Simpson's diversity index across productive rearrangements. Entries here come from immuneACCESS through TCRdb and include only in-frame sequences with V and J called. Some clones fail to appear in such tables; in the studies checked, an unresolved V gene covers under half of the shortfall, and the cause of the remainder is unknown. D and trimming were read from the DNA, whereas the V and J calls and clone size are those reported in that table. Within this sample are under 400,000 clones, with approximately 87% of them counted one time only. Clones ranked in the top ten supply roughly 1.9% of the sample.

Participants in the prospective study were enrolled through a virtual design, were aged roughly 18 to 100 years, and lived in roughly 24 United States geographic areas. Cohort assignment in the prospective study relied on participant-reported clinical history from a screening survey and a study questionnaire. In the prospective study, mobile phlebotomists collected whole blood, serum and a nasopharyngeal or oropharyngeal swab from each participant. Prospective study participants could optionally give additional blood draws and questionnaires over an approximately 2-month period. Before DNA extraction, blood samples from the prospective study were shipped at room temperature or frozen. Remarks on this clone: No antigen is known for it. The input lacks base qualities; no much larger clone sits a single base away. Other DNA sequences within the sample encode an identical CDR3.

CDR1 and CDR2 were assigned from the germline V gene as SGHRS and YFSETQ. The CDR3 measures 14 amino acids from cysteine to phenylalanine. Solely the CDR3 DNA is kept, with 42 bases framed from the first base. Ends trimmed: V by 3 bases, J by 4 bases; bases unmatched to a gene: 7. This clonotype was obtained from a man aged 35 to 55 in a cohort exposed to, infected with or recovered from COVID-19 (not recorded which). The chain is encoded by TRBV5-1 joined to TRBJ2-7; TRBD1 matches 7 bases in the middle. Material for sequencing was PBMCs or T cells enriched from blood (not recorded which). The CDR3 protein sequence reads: CASSSDRVGYEQYF. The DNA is TGCGCCAGCAGCTCCGACAGGGTGGGATACGAGCAGTACTTC.